This TCR beta chain was identified during a study of blood T cell repertoires in COVID-19 (dated by TCRdb to 2020 to 2021). Background on the whole study: Samples covering the acute and convalescent phases of COVID-19 were provided by collaborators in the United States, Italy and Spain. The material from the prospective study consisted of cDNA or gDNA derived from T cells, B-cell-depleted T cells, or PBMCs. The dataset comprised deeply sampled blood TCRbeta repertoires from subjects exposed to, actively infected with, or recovered from COVID-19. The repertoires were made available in a free public database intended to serve as a resource for research on the immune response to SARS-CoV-2. The samples were drawn from the first 160 participants of the ongoing ImmuneRACE study and from 1,254 subjects provided by 6 global collaborators. Sample metadata almost always included a de-identified subject ID, COVID-19 status, age in years and sex. HLA class I and class II types, where available, came from metadata supplied by the sample provider rather than from assay-based typing. Overall study outcomes, separate from this receptor: The amount of clinical and demographic metadata varied by source and participant and was provided uncurated.

Points on this clone: Its antigen specificity is not known. One base away there is no much larger clone; base qualities are not given.

TCRbeta CDR3 regions were amplified from genomic DNA using the immunoSEQ Assay, a bias-controlled multiplex PCR. On the study's bioinformatics: The number of nucleated cells in each sample was estimated from the amplification of reference gene primers within the assay. To quantify the absolute abundance of each unique TCRbeta CDR3 rearrangement, sequence reads were collapsed and filtered. For each sample, productive Simpson clonality was calculated as the square root of Simpson's diversity index over productive rearrangements. TCRdb took over this immuneACCESS table, retaining in-frame rearrangements with V and J assigned. Such tables are incomplete; in checked studies, under half of the missing clones stem from an unresolved V gene, and the remainder is unexplained. V and J calls and clone size come straight from that table; D and trimming were deduced from the DNA. This sample gives 140,000 to 150,000 clones in total; 81% of them show up just once. Clones ranked in the top ten supply more than 8% of the sample.

Each collaborating institution followed its own protocols to collect whole blood in K2EDTA tubes. For TCRbeta analysis, collaborators shipped samples as frozen whole blood, isolated PBMCs, or DNA extracted from either of those sample types. Sequenced input: peripheral blood. This clonotype was obtained from a human donor in a cohort sampled during active COVID-19.

The DNA sequence is as follows: TGCGCCAGCAGCTTGGGACAGGGGATTTCCTACGAGCAGTACTTC. Its product reads: CASSLGQGISYEQYF. The chain employs TRBV5-1 and TRBJ2-7; the junction holds 8 bases that match TRBD1. The CDR3 goes from the cysteine to the phenylalanine over 15 residues. Only the CDR3 region is kept as DNA, spanning 45 bases read in frame from base 1. For this chain, trimming is 0 bases at the V end and 1 base at the J end, and the number of junction bases without a gene match is 3. The germline V gene gives CDR1 as SGHRS and CDR2 as YFSETQ.